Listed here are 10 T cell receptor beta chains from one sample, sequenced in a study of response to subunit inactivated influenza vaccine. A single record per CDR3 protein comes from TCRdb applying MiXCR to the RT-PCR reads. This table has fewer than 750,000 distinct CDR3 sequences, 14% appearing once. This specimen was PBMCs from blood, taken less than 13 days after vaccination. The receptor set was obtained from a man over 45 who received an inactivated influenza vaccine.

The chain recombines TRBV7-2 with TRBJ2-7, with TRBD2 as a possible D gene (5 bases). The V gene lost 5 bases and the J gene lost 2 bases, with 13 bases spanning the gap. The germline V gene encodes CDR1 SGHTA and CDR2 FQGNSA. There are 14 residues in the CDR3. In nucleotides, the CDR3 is TGTGCCAGCAGCCCGCGGGCGAGGGCCTACGAGCAGTACTTC. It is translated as CASSPRARAYEQYF.

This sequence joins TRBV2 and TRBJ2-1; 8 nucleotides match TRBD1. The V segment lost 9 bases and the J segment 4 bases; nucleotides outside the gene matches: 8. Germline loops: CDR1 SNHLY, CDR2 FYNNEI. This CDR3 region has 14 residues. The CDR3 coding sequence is TGTGCCAGTATAAAGGGACAGGCATACAATGAGCAGTTCTTC. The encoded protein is CASIKGQAYNEQFF.

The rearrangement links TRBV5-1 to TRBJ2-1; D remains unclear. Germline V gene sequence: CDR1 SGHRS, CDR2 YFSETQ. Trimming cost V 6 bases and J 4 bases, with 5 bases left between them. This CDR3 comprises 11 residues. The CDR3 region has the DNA TGCGCCAGCAAAGAATACAATGAGCAGTTCTTC. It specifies CASKEYNEQFF.

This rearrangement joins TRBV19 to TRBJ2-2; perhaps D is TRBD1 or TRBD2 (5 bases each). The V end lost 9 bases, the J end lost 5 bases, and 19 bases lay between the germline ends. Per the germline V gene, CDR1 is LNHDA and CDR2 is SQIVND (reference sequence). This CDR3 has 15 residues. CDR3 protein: CASKTGTTITGELFF. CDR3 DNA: TGTGCCAGCAAGACCGGGACGACGATAACCGGGGAGCTGTTTTTT.

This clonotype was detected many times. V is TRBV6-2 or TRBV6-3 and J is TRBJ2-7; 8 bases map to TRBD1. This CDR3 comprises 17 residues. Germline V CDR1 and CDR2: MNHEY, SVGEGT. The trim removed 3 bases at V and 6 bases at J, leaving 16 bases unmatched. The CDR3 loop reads CASSYFPGGDGVSEQYF. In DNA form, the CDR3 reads TGTGCCAGCAGTTATTTCCCAGGGGGCGATGGAGTCTCCGAGCAGTACTTC.

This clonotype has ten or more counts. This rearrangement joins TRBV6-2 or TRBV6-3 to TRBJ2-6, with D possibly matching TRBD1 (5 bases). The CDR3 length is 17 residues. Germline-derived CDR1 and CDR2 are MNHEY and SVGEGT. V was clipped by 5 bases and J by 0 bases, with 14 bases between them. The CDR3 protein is CASSPGHGRSGANVLTF. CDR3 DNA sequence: TGTGCCAGCAGTCCAGGACACGGACGCTCTGGGGCCAACGTCCTGACTTTC.

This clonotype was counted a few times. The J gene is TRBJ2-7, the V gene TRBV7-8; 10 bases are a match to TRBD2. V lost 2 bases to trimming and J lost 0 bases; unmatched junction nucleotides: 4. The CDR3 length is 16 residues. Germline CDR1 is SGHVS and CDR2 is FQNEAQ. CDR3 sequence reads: CASSLTTSGYSYEQYF. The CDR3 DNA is TGTGCCAGCAGCTTAACGACTAGCGGGTACTCCTACGAGCAGTACTTC.

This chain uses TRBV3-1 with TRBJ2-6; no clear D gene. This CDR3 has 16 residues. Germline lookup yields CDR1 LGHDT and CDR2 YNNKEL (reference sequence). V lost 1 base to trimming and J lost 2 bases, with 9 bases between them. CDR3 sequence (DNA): TGTGCCAGCAGCCAAGCCGGTTCACCTGGGGCCAACGTCCTGACTTTC. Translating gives CASSQAGSPGANVLTF.

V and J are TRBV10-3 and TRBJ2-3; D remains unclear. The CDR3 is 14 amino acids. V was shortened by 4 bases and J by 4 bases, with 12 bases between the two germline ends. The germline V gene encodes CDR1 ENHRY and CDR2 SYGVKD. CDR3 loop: CAISGGSPPDTQYF. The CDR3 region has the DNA TGTGCCATCAGTGGCGGATCTCCCCCAGATACGCAGTATTTT.

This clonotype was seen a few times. As DNA, the CDR3 is TGTGCCAGCAGCCAACAAGCGGGAGCAGATACGCAGTATTTT. This encodes CASSQQAGADTQYF. The chain is built from TRBV3-1 and TRBJ2-3, with 8 bases identical to TRBD2. The ends lost 2 bases at V and 4 bases at J; junction bases unmatched: 2. Germline assignment: CDR1 LGHDT and CDR2 YNNKEL (reference sequence). The CDR3 runs 14 residues.